Listed below are T cell receptor beta chains from one sample, sequenced in a study of blood T cell repertoires in COVID-19. Clones were sequenced by immunoSEQ multiplex PCR, and TCRdb holds only the in-frame ones, with some missing. The sample yields roughly 130,000 clones, 90% seen once. The sequenced sample consisted of peripheral blood. The source is a man in his fifties or sixties with active COVID-19. CDR3s leave out the opening cysteine and the closing phenylalanine or tryptophan. A D gene is named only where the DNA matches it firmly. Rows may omit the clone size; those that give it use once, few, many or a size class.

length,size,J,D,V,CDR3
14,once,TRBJ2-2,NA,TRBV4-1,ASSQDDDSPPGELF
12,NA,TRBJ2-2,TRBD1,TRBV5-1,ASSPDRATGELF
12,NA,TRBJ1-5,NA,TRBV19,ASSMGMGGQPQH
14,NA,TRBJ2-3,NA,TRBV18,ASSLNRVLGTDTQY
12,NA,TRBJ2-7,NA,TRBV15,ATSRDRGPYEQY
11,NA,TRBJ2-1,NA,TRBV5-4,ASRSGSYNEQF
12,NA,TRBJ2-1,TRBD1,TRBV25-1,ASSGFRGYNEQF
14,once,TRBJ2-1,TRBD2,TRBV28,ASSPRGSGGYNEQF
13,NA,TRBJ2-3,TRBD2,TRBV29-1,SVRGPGGGADTQY
15,NA,TRBJ1-6,NA,TRBV15,ATREARRFSYNSPLH
12,NA,TRBJ1-2,NA,TRBV29-1,SVAAGGQYYGYT
11,NA,TRBJ2-5,TRBD2,TRBV19,ASSKGLAHPGY
11,NA,TRBJ1-6,NA,TRBV6-5,ASRMVRDSPLH
15,NA,TRBJ2-3,TRBD2,TRBV9,ASSVDPSGGATDTQY
11,NA,TRBJ1-2,NA,TRBV6-1,ASSELTGSGYT
10,once,TRBJ2-1,NA,TRBV29-1,SVEEGASEQF
12,NA,TRBJ2-2,TRBD1,TRBV19,AGRQGRETGELF
13,NA,TRBJ2-5,NA,TRBV5-1,ASSLDTGSQETQY
15,NA,TRBJ1-2,NA,TRBV11-2,ASSPPFTLTETLGYT
15,NA,TRBJ2-1,NA,TRBV18,ASSPPSGLSSYNEQF
10,NA,TRBJ2-5,TRBD1,TRBV12-3/TRBV12-4,ASSHRGETQY
11,NA,TRBJ1-1,NA,TRBV19,ASSDMVNTEAF
16,NA,TRBJ2-5,TRBD2,TRBV7-2,ASSHLRGRLAGTETQY
12,once,TRBJ1-2,TRBD1,TRBV7-9,ASSSRTGSYGYT
10,once,TRBJ2-7,NA,TRBV28,ASNTRGYEQY
12,NA,TRBJ2-1,TRBD2,TRBV7-2,ASSARDYHNEQF
11,NA,TRBJ1-2,TRBD1,TRBV6-2/TRBV6-3,ASSSTGDYGYT
10,NA,TRBJ1-2,TRBD1,TRBV12-3/TRBV12-4,ASSQGAYGYT
8,many,TRBJ2-1,NA,TRBV29-1,SVGGNEQF
14,NA,TRBJ2-3,TRBD2,TRBV7-9,ASSLVPSGSEDTQY
14,NA,TRBJ2-3,NA,TRBV7-2,ASSLGLRGQLDTQY
12,NA,TRBJ1-2,NA,TRBV5-4,ASSLSGRRFGYT
12,NA,TRBJ2-1,NA,TRBV29-1,SVEGDIIYNEQF
11,NA,TRBJ2-7,TRBD1,TRBV5-6,ASSRGTGDEQY
10,once,TRBJ2-5,NA,TRBV5-6,ASSFAGETQY
14,NA,TRBJ2-1,NA,TRBV9,ASSPTSFGVYNEQF
17,few,TRBJ2-1,NA,TRBV9,ASSSGGTSLRDSYNEQF
16,NA,TRBJ1-1,TRBD1,TRBV5-1,ASSPDTNRGGMNTEAF
12,NA,TRBJ1-1,NA,TRBV23-1,ASSRAFLNTEAF
12,few,TRBJ1-1,TRBD1,TRBV6-4,ASSDTDRATEAF
12,NA,TRBJ1-5,NA,TRBV19,ASSIRDTNQPQH
13,NA,TRBJ1-6,NA,TRBV7-8,ASSLQQFSNSPLH